The 3 T cell receptor beta chains below were found in one sample sequenced in a study of graft-versus-host responses after intestinal transplantation. These receptors have no identified antigens. Assay: immunoSEQ multiplex PCR; the TCRdb copy retains only in-frame clones and omits some. The data contain tens of thousands of clones, 80% to 95% of them seen just once; the ten biggest clones take up about 0.3%. This sample comprised unstimulated CD4+ T cells sorted from spleen or lymph node cells, obtained before intestinal transplant. These receptors originate from a human donor who received an intestinal transplant.

This clone occurred once. The chain uses TRBV30 and TRBJ1-4; D remains ambiguous. V gave up 2 bases and J gave up 6 bases, with 13 bases separating them. The CDR3 spans 14 residues. Germline-derived CDR1 and CDR2 are GTSNPN and SVGIG (reference sequence). The CDR3 region is CAWSRWAPYEKLFF. DNA for the CDR3: TGTGCCTGGAGTAGGTGGGCCCCCTATGAAAAACTGTTTTTT.

The table lists this clone with a count of one. The chain combines TRBV2 with TRBJ2-1; 8 bases line up with TRBD1. The junction had 13 bases not matched to a gene; V was cut back by 8 bases and J by 7 bases. CDR3 length: 15 residues. Germline loops: CDR1 SNHLY, CDR2 FYNNEI. The CDR3 loop is CASLRSGGLSNEQFF. The DNA for the CDR3 is TGTGCCAGCCTCCGGTCAGGGGGCTTATCTAATGAGCAGTTCTTC.

CDR3 coding DNA: TGTGCCAGCAGCACCCTCGACGGGACCAGTGGTAATCAGCCCCAGCATTTT. Translation: CASSTLDGTSGNQPQHF. This sequence joins TRBV9 and TRBJ1-5; weak D call: TRBD1 (5 bases). Trimming removed 4 bases from V and 4 bases from J, with 21 bases in between. This CDR3 spans 17 amino acids. Germline CDR1 SGDLS, CDR2 YYNGEE.